Sequencing of this T cell receptor beta chain was carried out in a study of T cell repertoires in cytomegalovirus infection (dated 2019 in TCRdb). Concerning the study at large: Peptide stimulations targeted recently identified HLA-C-restricted CMV epitopes, whose presentation resists viral immunomodulation, together with well-studied HLA-B-restricted epitopes. Because public TCR beta signatures pointed to carriage of CMV infection together with the matching HLA type, the HLA type of each donor mattered for the analysis. The study at large found these results: The ex vivo response was dominated by HLA-C-restricted CMV-specific TCR beta clonotypes, which also provided the single most frequent clonotype in two of eight donors. Carriers of CMV infection plus the relevant HLA type were discriminated by the cumulative frequency of public TCR beta family members in the study cohort and in an independent approximately 360-donor cohort.

Instrument on record: Illumina HiSeq 1500. The public reads were run again by TCRdb, first through fastp at Q25 and then through MiXCR, and only productive beta chains were kept. CDR3 protein duplicates are merged, each entry listing the most common genes and DNA. Within this sample are 800,000 to 950,000 distinct CDR3 sequences, with over 25% of them counted one time only. The ten largest clonotypes hold roughly 12% of the sample. About this clonotype itself: The specificity of this receptor is unknown. The sample holds no much larger clone one base away, and base qualities are not on file.

The sample's treatment or condition label, in plain terms: in vitro stimulation with specific CMV peptide epitopes to enrich CMV-specific T cells. For this chain, trimming is 7 bases at the V end and 8 bases at the J end, and the number of junction bases without a gene match is 6. The CDR3 starts with the cysteine, ends with the phenylalanine, and has 13 residues. The CDR3 DNA has 39 bases and is translated from base 1. Looking up the germline V gene yields CDR1 SNHLY and CDR2 FYNNEI. This specimen was cultured CD8+ T cells from PBMCs, taken from culture after CMV antigen stimulation. Rearrangement joined TRBV2 to TRBJ2-1, and 9 junctional nucleotides match TRBD2. The receptor comes from a human donor in good health (CMV status not recorded). Some clones in this sample may be carry-over from other donors' samples. The DNA is TGTGCCAGCAAGACTAGCGGTTATCATGAGCAGTTCTTC. It specifies CASKTSGYHEQFF. Extended through the reference TRBV2 and TRBJ2-1 proteins, this CDR3 yields the full variable domain: EPEVTQTPSHQVTQMGQEVILRCVPISNHLYFYWYRQILGQKVEFLVSFYNNEISEKSEIFDDQFSVERPDGSNFTLKIRSTKLEDSAMYFCASKTSGYHEQFFGPGTRLTVL.